These 21 T cell receptor beta chains came from one sample sequenced in a study of regulatory T cells in long-lasting Graves disease. Time point meaning: newly diagnosed GD, antithyroid drugs for less than 3 months. The authors made the TCR library using RNA they extracted from PBMCs. The authors built TCR beta libraries using iRepertoire HTBI primers and Arm-PCR of CDR3 regions. TCRdb called the multiplex PCR reads again in MiXCR, with one record for every CDR3 protein. Here the sample spans about 470,000 distinct CDR3 sequences, around 14% being singletons. In addition, the sample was reused for a study of T cells in Graves' hyperthyroidism and ophthalmopathy.

The specimen was peripheral blood mononuclear cells (PBMCs), collected at new diagnosis, from a patient treated with antithyroid drugs. Receptors originate from a woman aged 30 to 39 with Graves disease.

As regards this clonotype: This may arise from a read error, as a much more abundant clone is one base away. The V call is TRBV3-1, the J call TRBJ2-7, with D perhaps matching TRBD2 (5 bases). The germline V gene encodes CDR1 LGHDT and CDR2 YNNKEL (reference sequence). V was clipped by 0 bases and J by 7 bases, with 22 bases between them. The CDR3 spans 17 residues. The CDR3 sequence: CASSQDPFPITGNEQYF. CDR3 bases: TGTGCCAGCAGCCAAGATCCCTTCCCAATCACGGGGAATGAGCAGTACTTC.

This chain joins TRBV9 and TRBJ2-2; 7 positions agree with TRBD1. This CDR3 region has 14 residues. Germline V gene sequence: CDR1 SGDLS, CDR2 YYNGEE. Losses at the gene ends were 4 bases for V and 6 bases for J; bases not matched to a gene: 6. Here the CDR3 reads CASSFTGVSGELFF. In DNA, the CDR3 is TGTGCCAGCAGCTTTACAGGGGTTTCCGGGGAGCTGTTTTTT.

The chain uses TRBV10-3 and TRBJ1-6; TRBD1 agrees at 7 bases. The CDR3 length is 13 residues. The germline V gene encodes CDR1 ENHRY and CDR2 SYGVKD. Unmatched junction bases numbered 5, after V lost 8 bases and J lost 7 bases. The CDR3 region is CAIGRDRNSPLHF. The CDR3 DNA is TGTGCCATCGGCCGGGACAGAAATTCACCCCTCCACTTT.

This clonotype was seen many times. This chain uses TRBV4-1 with TRBJ2-7, with D perhaps matching TRBD1 (6 bases). CDR1 MGHRA and CDR2 YSYEKL come from the germline V gene. The CDR3 runs to 18 residues. V dropped 0 bases and J dropped 2 bases, with 20 bases sitting between them. The CDR3 sequence is CASSQDETQRGFPYEQYF. Written as DNA, the CDR3 is TGCGCCAGCAGCCAAGACGAGACCCAGAGGGGGTTCCCCTACGAGCAGTACTTC.

This clonotype was recorded only once. This clone may be a read error of a much larger clone one base away. CDR3 in DNA: TGTGCCGGCAGCTTAACGGACGGCACCGGGGAGCTGTTTTTT. Translation: CAGSLTDGTGELFF. The chain links TRBV7-3 to TRBJ2-2; unclear D gene. This CDR3 contains 14 residues. Germline CDR1 SGHTA, CDR2 FQGTGA.

This clonotype was observed many times. The chain has TRBV9 and TRBJ1-2; D gene ambiguous. Germline V CDR1 and CDR2: SGDLS, YYNGEE. V lost 3 bases and J lost 6, with 9 bases in between. This CDR3 contains 12 residues. The CDR3 region has the DNA TGTGCCAGCAGCGCCCTCCCGGATGGCTACACCTTC. Encoded protein: CASSALPDGYTF.

This clonotype was seen only a few times. The gene calls are TRBV20-1 and TRBJ2-7, with D tentatively TRBD2 (6 bases). The germline V gene has CDR1 DFQATT and CDR2 SNEGSKA (reference sequence). This CDR3 region has 16 residues. Deletions cut 5 bases from V and 5 bases from J, with 25 bases between. DNA of the CDR3: TGCAGTGCTCGTAGCCTGTTGGGCGGGATAGTGGACGAGCAGTACTTC. Its protein is CSARSLLGGIVDEQYF.

This clonotype was detected a few times. V usage is TRBV6-1 and J usage is TRBJ1-2, with D possibly being TRBD1 (6 bases). This CDR3 has 13 amino acids. Germline V gene lookup returns CDR1 MNHNS and CDR2 SASEGT. V was shortened by 5 bases and J by 6 bases, with 13 bases between the two germline ends. CDR3 bases: TGTGCCAGCAGTACAGATAACAGGGATGGCTACACCTTC. Translation: CASSTDNRDGYTF.

In regard to this clonotype: A much larger clone lies one base from this, so it may be a read error. The conserved final phenylalanine or tryptophan is absent from the CDR3, which likely points to a read error. The J gene is TRBJ2-1, the V gene TRBV2; 7 positions match TRBD2. Matching the DNA end better, TRBJ2-5 makes the J call doubtful. Germline V gives CDR1 SNHLY, CDR2 FYNNEI. This CDR3 has 15 amino acids. CDR3 sequence: CASSPAGAGQETQYS. CDR3 in DNA: TGTGCCAGCAGCCCGGCAGGAGCGGGGCAAGAGACCCAGTACTCC.

The CDR3 loop is CASRATGGANEQFF. The CDR3 region has the DNA TGCGCCAGCAGGGCCACGGGGGGGGCCAATGAGCAGTTCTTC. The chain joins TRBV5-1 to TRBJ2-1; TRBD2 matches 8 bases. Germline V gene lookup returns CDR1 SGHRS and CDR2 YFSETQ. V lost 5 bases and J lost 6; bases outside the gene matches: 7. CDR3 size: 14 residues.

This clonotype was seen many times. The gene calls are TRBV12-3 or TRBV12-4 and TRBJ1-2, with a weak D call TRBD1 (6 bases). V lost 6 bases, J lost 7 bases, and 15 bases lay in between. CDR3 length: 13 amino acids. CDR3 in DNA: TGTGCCAGCAGCTCACAGGGTCTCGGTGGCTACACCTTC. Protein product: CASSSQGLGGYTF.

This clonotype has only a few counts. CDR3 amino acids: CASSQPPSRGNTEAFF. The DNA for the CDR3 is TGCGCCAGCAGCCAGCCCCCAAGCAGGGGGAACACTGAAGCTTTCTTT. The V and J genes are TRBV4-1 and TRBJ1-1, with D perhaps TRBD1 (6 bases). Germline CDR1 is MGHRA and CDR2 is YSYEKL. This CDR3 has 16 residues. The ends were cut back, 3 bases at V and 1 base at J, with 15 bases in the middle.

This clonotype has just one count. The gene calls are TRBV19 and TRBJ2-1, with 11 bases aligning to TRBD2. Trimming removed 6 bases from V and 3 bases from J; junction bases left unmatched: 7. The V gene's germline CDR1 is LNHDA and CDR2 SQIVND (reference sequence). The CDR3 runs to 16 residues. The CDR3 coding sequence is TGTGCCAGTAGAACCGGGACTAGCGGAGACTACAATGAGCAGTTCTTC. Translating gives CASRTGTSGDYNEQFF.

This clonotype was recorded many times. This chain connects TRBV28 to TRBJ2-5, with 8 bases identical to TRBD1. The germline V gene has CDR1 MDHEN and CDR2 SYDVKM. This CDR3 spans 13 amino acids. Trimming took 5 bases from V and 10 from J; bases not matched to a gene: 9. CDR3 coding DNA: TGTGCCAGCAGTCTCATGGACAGGGAAGGCCAGTACTTC. It is translated as CASSLMDREGQYF.

The table lists this clonotype with a few counts. V gene TRBV4-1 combines with J gene TRBJ2-5, with TRBD1 matching over 7 bases. CDR3 length: 15 residues. The J segment lost 2 bases and the V segment lost 2 bases, leaving 5 bases of the junction unmatched. CDR1 and CDR2 (germline): MGHRA, YSYEKL. The CDR3 DNA follows: TGCGCCAGCAGCCAACTGAAGGACAGGCAAGAGACCCAGTACTTC. It is translated as CASSQLKDRQETQYF.

By share, this clonotype counts as medium-sized (0.01 to 0.1%). This rearrangement joins TRBV3-1 to TRBJ1-1; no firm D call. V was shortened by 1 base and J by 1 base, with 7 bases between the two germline ends. The CDR3 totals 14 residues. CDR1 and CDR2 (germline): LGHDT, YNNKEL (reference sequence). CDR3 nucleotide sequence: TGTGCCAGCAGCCAAGCCCCCACGAACACTGAAGCTTTCTTT. Its translation: CASSQAPTNTEAFF.

Ten or more counts support this clonotype. V is TRBV4-1 and J is TRBJ2-3; 11 bases match TRBD2. V shed 1 base and J 0 bases; nucleotides not matched to a gene: 9. This CDR3 has 19 amino acids. Germline V gives CDR1 MGHRA, CDR2 YSYEKL. CDR3 in amino acids: CASSQGSPGLAESTDTQYF. The DNA of the CDR3 is TGCGCCAGCAGCCAAGGGAGTCCGGGACTAGCGGAGAGCACAGATACGCAGTATTTT.

This clonotype was picked up many times. Germline is not matched at one junction end, which may reflect a read error. The chain couples TRBV5-1 to TRBJ2-7; D is ambiguous. Germline loops: CDR1 SGHRS, CDR2 YFSETQ. The CDR3 totals 12 residues. The CDR3 reads CASSLLGYEQYF. In DNA form, the CDR3 reads TGTGCCAGCAGTTTACTGGGGTACGAGCAGTACTTC.

This clonotype was seen many times. V and J are TRBV6-1 and TRBJ2-7; 7 nucleotides line up with TRBD2. Germline CDR1 is MNHNS and CDR2 is SASEGT. Trimming removed 6 bases from V and 6 bases from J; junction bases left unmatched: 11. The length of the CDR3 is 14 residues. DNA of the CDR3: TGTGCCAGCAGCTTACACAGGACTAGACCCGAGCAGTACTTC. This translates into CASSLHRTRPEQYF.

This clonotype was detected ten times or more. The gene calls are TRBV2 and TRBJ1-2; D uncertain. This CDR3 is 16 amino acids long. V lost 5 bases and J lost 0, with 16 bases in between. The germline V gene encodes CDR1 SNHLY and CDR2 FYNNEI. CDR3 DNA: TGTGCCAGCAGTAGCAGTAGGCCTCTCGCTAACTATGGCTACACCTTC. Encoded protein: CASSSSRPLANYGYTF. Supplemented by reference TRBV2 and TRBJ1-2, the full variable domain reads EPEVTQTPSHQVTQMGQEVILRCVPISNHLYFYWYRQILGQKVEFLVSFYNNEISEKSEIFDDQFSVERPDGSNFTLKIRSTKLEDSAMYFCASSSSRPLANYGYTFGSGTRLTVV.

The rearrangement links TRBV15 to TRBJ2-1; D might be TRBD2 (5 bases). The CDR3 sequence is 15 residues long. With 1 base removed from V and 2 bases from J, the gap between germline ends came to 9 bases. Germline V lookup: CDR1 LNHNV, CDR2 YYDKDF (reference sequence). This CDR3 reads CATSRARGTYNEQFF. CDR3 nucleotide sequence: TGTGCCACCAGCAGAGCCCGAGGGACCTACAATGAGCAGTTCTTC. Based on the CDR3 plus reference TRBV15 and TRBJ2-1, the full variable domain is DAMVIQNPRYQVTQFGKPVTLSCSQTLNHNVMYWYQQKSSQAPKLLFHYYDKDFNNEADTPDNFQSRRPNTSFCFLDIRSPGLGDTAMYLCATSRARGTYNEQFFGPGTRLTVL.